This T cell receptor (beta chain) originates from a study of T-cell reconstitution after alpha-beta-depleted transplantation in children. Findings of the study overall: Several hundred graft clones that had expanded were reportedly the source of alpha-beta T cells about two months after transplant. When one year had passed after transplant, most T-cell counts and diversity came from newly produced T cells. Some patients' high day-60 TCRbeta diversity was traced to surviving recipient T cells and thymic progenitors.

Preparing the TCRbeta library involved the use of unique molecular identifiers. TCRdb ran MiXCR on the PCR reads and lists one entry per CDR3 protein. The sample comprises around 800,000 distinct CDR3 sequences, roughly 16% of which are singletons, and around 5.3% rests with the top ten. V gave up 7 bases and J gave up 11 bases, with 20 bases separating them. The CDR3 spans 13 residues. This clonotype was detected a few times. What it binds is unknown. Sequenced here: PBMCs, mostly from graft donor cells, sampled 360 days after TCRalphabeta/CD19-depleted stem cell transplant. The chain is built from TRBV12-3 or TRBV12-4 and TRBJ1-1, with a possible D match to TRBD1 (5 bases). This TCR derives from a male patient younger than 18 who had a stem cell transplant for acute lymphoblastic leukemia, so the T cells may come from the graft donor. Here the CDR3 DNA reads TGTGCCAGCACCATTGGGCGGGGCAGGAGGGCTTTCTTT. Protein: CASTIGRGRRAFF.